This TCR beta chain was identified in a study of blood T cell repertoires in COVID-19. Across the whole study: Acute-phase and convalescent COVID-19 samples originated in the United States, Italy and Spain. T cells, B-cell-depleted T cells, or PBMCs provided the cDNA or gDNA that served as material.

In the original workflow: Amplification of reference gene primers was used by the study to estimate nucleated cell counts. Only in-frame clones appear in the TCRdb table, and some are missing; sequencing was by immunoSEQ multiplex PCR. That table supplies the V and J calls and clone size; D and trimming were determined from the DNA. Of tens of thousands of clones in the sample, 82% were seen once. The CDR3 extends over 14 amino acids. Looked up from germline, CDR1 is GTSNPN and CDR2 is SVGIG (reference sequence). V was clipped by 0 bases and J by 2 bases, with 10 bases between them. The sequencing input was peripheral blood. The TCR originated in a woman between 55 and 75 years old with acute or convalescent COVID-19. The gene calls are TRBV30 and TRBJ1-1; D remains ambiguous. Here the CDR3 DNA reads TGTGCCTGGAGTGTACAGTCCAGAAACACTGAAGCTTTCTTT. Translation: CAWSVQSRNTEAFF.